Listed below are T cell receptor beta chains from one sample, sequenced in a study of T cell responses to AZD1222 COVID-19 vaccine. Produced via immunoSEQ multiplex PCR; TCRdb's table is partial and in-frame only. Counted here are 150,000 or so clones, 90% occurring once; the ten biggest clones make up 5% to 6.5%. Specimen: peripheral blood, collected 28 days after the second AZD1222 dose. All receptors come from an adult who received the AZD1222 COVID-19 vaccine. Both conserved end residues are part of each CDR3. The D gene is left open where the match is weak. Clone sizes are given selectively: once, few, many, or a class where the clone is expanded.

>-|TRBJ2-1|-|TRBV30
TGTGCCTGGACCGCGGGCACTGAGCAGTTCTTC
CAWTAGTEQFF
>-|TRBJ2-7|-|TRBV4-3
TGCGCCAGCAGCCAAGGCAGACTAGTCGGCTCCTCCTACGAGCAGTACTTC
CASSQGRLVGSSYEQYF
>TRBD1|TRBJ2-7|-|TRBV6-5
TGTGCCAGCAGTAGAGGGACAGGTTTCCTCTACGAGCAGTACTTC
CASSRGTGFLYEQYF
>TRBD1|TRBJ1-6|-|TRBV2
TGTGCCAGCAGTGGACAGGGAAGTAAGTCACCCCTCCACTTT
CASSGQGSKSPLHF
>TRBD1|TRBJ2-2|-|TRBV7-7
TGTGCCAGCAGCCCAGGGGGCACCGGGGAGCTGTTTTTT
CASSPGGTGELFF
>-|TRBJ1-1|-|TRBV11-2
TGTGCCAGCAGCTTACCGGGCAGGGGGAACACTGAAGCTTTCTTT
CASSLPGRGNTEAFF
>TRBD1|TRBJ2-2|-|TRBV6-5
TGTGCCAGCAGTTCTCCAGGGGGCGGCACCGGGGAGCTGTTTTTT
CASSSPGGGTGELFF
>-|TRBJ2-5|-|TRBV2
TGTGCCAGCAGGGGGGAGGAGACCCAGTACTTC
CASRGEETQYF
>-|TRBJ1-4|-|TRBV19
TGTGCCAGTACGGAGGTGTCTAATGAAAAACTGTTTTTT
CASTEVSNEKLFF
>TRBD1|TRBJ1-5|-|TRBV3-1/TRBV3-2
TGTGCCAGCAGCCAGGGGACAGGGGGCGAGGATCAGCCCCAGCATTTT
CASSQGTGGEDQPQHF
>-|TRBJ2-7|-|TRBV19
TGTGCCAGTAAGTTAGCCAGCTACGAGCAGTACTTC
CASKLASYEQYF
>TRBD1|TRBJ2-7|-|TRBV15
TGTGCCACCGGATCGGGACAGGGGATCTACGAGCAGTACTTC
CATGSGQGIYEQYF
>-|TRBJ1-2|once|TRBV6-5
TGTGCCAGCAGTTATAGGGTGGAGGTCTATGGCTACACCTTC
CASSYRVEVYGYTF
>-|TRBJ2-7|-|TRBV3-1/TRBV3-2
TGTGCCAGCAGCCAAGATGGGCAGGGTGCGGGCGAGCAGTACTTC
CASSQDGQGAGEQYF
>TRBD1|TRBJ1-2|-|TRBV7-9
TGTGCCAGCAGGAGGGGGACAGGGGCGAACTATGGCTACACCTTC
CASRRGTGANYGYTF
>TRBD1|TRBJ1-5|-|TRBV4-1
TGCGCCAGCAGCTTAATGGGGGGACAGGGGGCCGCAGGGCAGCCCCAGCATTTT
CASSLMGGQGAAGQPQHF
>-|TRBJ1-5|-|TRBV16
TGTGCCAGCAGTGCAGAGAGGGGCGATAGGTGGAATCAGCCCCAGCATTTT
CASSAERGDRWNQPQHF
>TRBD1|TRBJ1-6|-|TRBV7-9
TGTGCCAGCAGCCTACGGGACAGGGGATACTCACCCCTCCACTTT
CASSLRDRGYSPLHF
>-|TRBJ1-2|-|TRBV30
TGTGCCTGGAGCAAACGGACGCCATTCAAGGGCTACACCTTC
CAWSKRTPFKGYTF